The following is a T cell receptor beta chain sequence with its context. The record originates from a study of blood T cell repertoires in COVID-19. Turning to the study itself: COVID-19 samples from acute and convalescent phases originated in the United States, Italy and Spain. The analysed material was cDNA or gDNA that came from T cells, B-cell-depleted T cells, or PBMCs.

Per the original methods: By means of reference gene primer amplification, nucleated cell counts were estimated. Data came from immunoSEQ multiplex PCR; TCRdb stores just in-frame clones and leaves some out. Clone size and V and J calls were adopted from that table, with D and trimming inferred from the DNA. The table records roughly 170,000 clones, 70% to 85% of them present only once. Germline V gives CDR1 MNHEY, CDR2 SMNVEV (reference sequence). V was clipped by 1 base and J by 4 bases; unmatched bases: 3. There are 15 residues in the CDR3. This TCR came from a human donor in a cohort sampled during active COVID-19. This chain uses TRBV27 with TRBJ2-5; 10 positions match TRBD1. Sequencing was performed on peripheral blood. The CDR3 loop is CASSLWTGGRETQYF. The CDR3 nucleotides are TGTGCCAGCAGTTTATGGACAGGGGGTAGAGAGACCCAGTACTTC.